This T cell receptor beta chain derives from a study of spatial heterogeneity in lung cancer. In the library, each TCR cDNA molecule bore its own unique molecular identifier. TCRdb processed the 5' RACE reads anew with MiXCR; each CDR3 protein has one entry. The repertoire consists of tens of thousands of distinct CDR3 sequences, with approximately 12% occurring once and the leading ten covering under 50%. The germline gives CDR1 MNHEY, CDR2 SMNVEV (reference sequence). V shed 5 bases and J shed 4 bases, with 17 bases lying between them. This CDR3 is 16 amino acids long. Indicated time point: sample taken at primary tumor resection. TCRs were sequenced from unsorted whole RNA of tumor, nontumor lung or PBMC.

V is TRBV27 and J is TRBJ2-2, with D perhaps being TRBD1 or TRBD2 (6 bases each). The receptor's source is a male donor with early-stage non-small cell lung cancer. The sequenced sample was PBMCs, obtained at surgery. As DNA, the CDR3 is TGTGCCAGCAGTCCCCGAGGGGGGCAGGGCACCGGGGAGCTGTTTTTT. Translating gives CASSPRGGQGTGELFF.